This T cell receptor (beta chain) was sequenced during a study of control samples from healthy donors and cancer patients. Germline CDR1 reads SEHNR; CDR2 reads FQNEAQ (reference sequence). CDR3 length: 14 amino acids. V was shortened by 0 bases and J by 8 bases, with 13 bases between the two germline ends. TCRdb keeps only in-frame clones here, not all; method: immunoSEQ multiplex PCR. The sample has approximately 2,800 clones; 94% are singletons. The TCR originated in a man aged 70 or older with lung cancer. Sequences were obtained from PBMCs. The chain joins TRBV7-9 to TRBJ1-2; D gene ambiguous. The CDR3 DNA sequence: TGTGCCAGCAGCTTAGCTGCGGCAGTGGGAGGCTACACCTTC. Translation: CASSLAAAVGGYTF.